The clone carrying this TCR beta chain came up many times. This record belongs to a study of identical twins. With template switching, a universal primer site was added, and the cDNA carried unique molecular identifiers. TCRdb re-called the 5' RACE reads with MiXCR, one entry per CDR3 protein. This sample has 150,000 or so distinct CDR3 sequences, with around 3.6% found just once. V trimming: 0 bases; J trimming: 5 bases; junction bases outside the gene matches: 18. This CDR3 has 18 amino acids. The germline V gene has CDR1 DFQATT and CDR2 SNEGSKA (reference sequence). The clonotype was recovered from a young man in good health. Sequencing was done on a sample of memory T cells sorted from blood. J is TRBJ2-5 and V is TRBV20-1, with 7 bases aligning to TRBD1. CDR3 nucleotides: TGCAGTGCTAGAGAGAGGGGGCGAGGGGGCTCTAGAAGGGAGACCCAGTACTTC. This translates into CSARERGRGGSRRETQYF.